A single T cell receptor beta chain is shown here with its context. Per the original methods: Amplifying reference gene primers gave estimates of nucleated cell counts. Libraries were prepared by immunoSEQ multiplex PCR; TCRdb keeps only in-frame clonotypes and omits some of them. The V and J calls and the clone size are those of that table, but D and trimming were determined from the DNA. The sample consists of about 200,000 clones, around 80% of them appearing once. Germline lookup yields CDR1 KGHSH and CDR2 LQKENI. CDR3 length: 17 residues. Losses at the gene ends were 0 bases for V and 4 bases for J; bases not matched to a gene: 9. This sample is part of a study of blood T cell repertoires in COVID-19.

The chain combines TRBV18 with TRBJ1-1, with 9 bases aligning to TRBD1. Sequenced material: peripheral blood. This clonotype originated in a woman over 75 with acute or convalescent COVID-19. In nucleotides, the CDR3 is TGTGCCAGCTCACCACCATTCCCGGGACAGGGTTTCACTGAAGCTTTCTTT. Translating gives CASSPPFPGQGFTEAFF.